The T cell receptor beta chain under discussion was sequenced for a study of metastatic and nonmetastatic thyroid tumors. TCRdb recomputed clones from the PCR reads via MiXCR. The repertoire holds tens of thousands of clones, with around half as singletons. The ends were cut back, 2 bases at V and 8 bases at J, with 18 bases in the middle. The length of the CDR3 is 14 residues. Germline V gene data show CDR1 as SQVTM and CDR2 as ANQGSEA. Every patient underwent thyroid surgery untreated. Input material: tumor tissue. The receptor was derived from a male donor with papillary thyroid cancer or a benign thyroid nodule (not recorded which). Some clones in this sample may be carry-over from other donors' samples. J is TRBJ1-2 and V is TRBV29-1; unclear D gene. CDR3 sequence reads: CSVEPSRGFGGYTF. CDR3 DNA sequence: TGCAGCGTTGAACCCTCCCGGGGATTCGGAGGCTACACCTTC.